Listed here are 24 T cell receptor beta chains from one sample, sequenced in a study of CD8+ T cells in alopecia areata. Reverse transcribed after extraction, RNA yielded cDNA as the sequencing template. This table comes from immunoSEQ multiplex PCR, and its TCRdb copy is limited to in-frame clones, with some not included. The sample consists of about 15,000 clones, almost 60% of them appearing once. Samples from alopecia areata patients were lesional scalp punch biopsies and peripheral blood. The sample consisted of skin. All receptors derive from a human donor with alopecia areata.

The chain links TRBV5-6 to TRBJ2-7; 11 bases agree with TRBD1. This CDR3 is built from 15 residues. From germline, CDR1 is SGHDT and CDR2 YYEEEE. V was clipped by 6 bases and J by 5 bases; unmatched bases: 10. DNA for the CDR3: TGTGCCAGCACCGGTTTGTGGACAGGGGGCGACGAGCAGTACTTC. This encodes CASTGLWTGGDEQYF.

J is TRBJ2-1 and V is TRBV19, with 11 bases aligning to TRBD2. Unmatched junction bases numbered 6, after V lost 4 bases and J lost 7 bases. The CDR3 has 15 residues. Germline CDR1 LNHDA, CDR2 SQIVND (reference sequence). CDR3 residues: CASSKWTSGQNEQFF. The CDR3 bases are TGTGCCAGTAGTAAATGGACTAGCGGGCAAAATGAGCAGTTCTTC.

This clone was detected once. V usage is TRBV19 and J usage is TRBJ2-2; D remains ambiguous. The V and J ends lost 5 bases and 4 bases respectively, with 8 bases between them. The CDR3 covers 13 residues. Germline V gene data show CDR1 as LNHDA and CDR2 as SQIVND (reference sequence). CDR3 in amino acids: CASSPIGTGELFF. In DNA form, the CDR3 reads TGTGCCAGTAGTCCCATTGGCACCGGGGAGCTGTTTTTT.

The chain combines TRBV27 with TRBJ1-4, with a weak D call TRBD1 (6 bases). The length of the CDR3 is 15 residues. V lost 6 bases and J 8 bases, leaving 19 bases between the germline ends. CDR1 is MNHEY, CDR2 SMNVEV, per germline (reference sequence). The CDR3, as DNA: TGTGCCAGCAGCAAGGGGGGGCGCATTAGCGAAAAACTGTTTTTT. Translation: CASSKGGRISEKLFF.

The chain joins TRBV15 to TRBJ2-7; weak D call: TRBD2 (5 bases). CDR1 is LNHNV, CDR2 YYDKDF, per germline (reference sequence). The V end was cut by 1 base, the J end by 5 bases, with 12 bases between. The CDR3 is 14 residues long. In DNA, the CDR3 is TGTGCCACCAGCAGAGCGGGGTGGATCGACGAGCAGTACTTC. This codes for CATSRAGWIDEQYF.

The chain employs TRBV6-6 and TRBJ1-4; D may be TRBD1 (5 bases). The germline gives CDR1 MNHNY, CDR2 SVGAGI (reference sequence). The CDR3 runs to 15 residues. V shed 0 bases and J shed 8 bases, with 13 bases lying between them. This CDR3 reads CASSYSSGGREKLFF. The CDR3, as DNA: TGTGCCAGCAGTTACTCGAGCGGGGGTCGGGAAAAACTGTTTTTT.

A note on this clone: The junction and the germline gene differ at one end; a read error may be behind it. The gene calls are TRBV7-9 and TRBJ2-1; the match to TRBD1 covers 7 bases. The CDR3 has 18 amino acids. Germline values: CDR1 SEHNR, CDR2 FQNEAQ (reference sequence). CDR3 loop: CASSLIGQDRPVDKEQFF. Here the CDR3 DNA reads TGTGCCAGCAGCTTAATAGGACAGGACCGACCCGTCGACAAGGAGCAGTTCTTC.

This sequence joins TRBV7-2 and TRBJ2-1; the D gene is possibly TRBD2 (6 bases). Trimming stripped 6 bases from V and 3 bases from J, with 18 bases between. Germline V gene lookup returns CDR1 SGHTA and CDR2 FQGNSA. The CDR3 runs to 16 residues. The CDR3 DNA sequence: TGTGCCAGCAGAGGAGAGGGACTCCGGAGCTACAATGAGCAGTTCTTC. Translated, it gives CASRGEGLRSYNEQFF.

V usage is TRBV7-9 and J usage is TRBJ2-1; TRBD2 matches 8 bases. Germline lookup yields CDR1 SEHNR and CDR2 FQNEAQ (reference sequence). After removal of 1 base from V and 0 bases from J, the junction contained 5 bases not matched to a gene. This CDR3 is 17 amino acids long. In DNA form, the CDR3 reads TGTGCCAGCAGCTTAGTTTACGGGAGGGACTCCTACAATGAGCAGTTCTTC. Its translation: CASSLVYGRDSYNEQFF.

V gene TRBV5-4 combines with J gene TRBJ2-7; 10 bases line up with TRBD2. Trimming took 7 bases from V and 3 from J; bases not matched to a gene: 10. The CDR3 spans 15 residues. The germline CDR1 and CDR2 sequences are SGHNT and YYREEE (reference sequence). The CDR3 coding sequence is TGTGCCAGCGCTGTAGGGGCTAGCGGGAGCTACGAGCAGTACTTC. Its translation is CASAVGASGSYEQYF.

CDR3 sequence reads: CASSYREGLDTQYF. DNA of the CDR3: TGTGCCAGCAGTTACCGGGAGGGCCTGGATACGCAGTATTTT. The chain recombines TRBV27 with TRBJ2-3; 8 bases line up with TRBD2. Germline CDR1 MNHEY, CDR2 SMNVEV (reference sequence). The CDR3 has 14 residues. V gave up 4 bases and J gave up 6 bases; unmatched junction bases: 6.

CDR3 nucleotide sequence: TGTGCCAGCAGCTTAGGTTCACAAGAGACCCAGTACTTC. Its translation: CASSLGSQETQYF. The V gene is TRBV7-6, the J gene TRBJ2-5; D is ambiguous. Deletions cut 1 base from V and 2 bases from J, with 5 bases between. The CDR3 consists of 13 residues. Looked up from germline, CDR1 is SGHVS and CDR2 is FNYEAQ.

As regards this clone: A far larger clone lies a single base away; this is likely a read error. The rearrangement uses TRBV7-8 and TRBJ2-1; D is uncertain. CDR1 is SGHVS, CDR2 FQNEAQ, per germline. The CDR3 length is 15 residues. CDR3 nucleotides: TGTGTCAGCAGCTTAACGGACCTCTCCTACAATGAGCAGTTCTTC. Translated, it gives CVSSLTDLSYNEQFF.

V gene TRBV15 combines with J gene TRBJ2-1; D is perhaps TRBD1 (5 bases). V shed 1 base and J shed 9 bases, with 19 bases lying between them. CDR3 size: 16 residues. CDR1 and CDR2 from the germline V gene are LNHNV and YYDKDF (reference sequence). CDR3 nucleotides: TGTGCCACCAGCAGAGTACTCATGCAGGGTTCGGGTGAGCAGTTCTTC. It encodes CATSRVLMQGSGEQFF. Based on the CDR3 plus reference TRBV15 and TRBJ2-1, the full variable domain is DAMVIQNPRYQVTQFGKPVTLSCSQTLNHNVMYWYQQKSSQAPKLLFHYYDKDFNNEADTPDNFQSRRPNTSFCFLDIRSPGLGDTAMYLCATSRVLMQGSGEQFFGPGTRLTVL.

The V call is TRBV19, the J call TRBJ2-1; 14 bases map to TRBD2. Unmatched junction bases numbered 1, after V lost 6 bases and J lost 9 bases. CDR1 and CDR2 (germline): LNHDA, SQIVND (reference sequence). This CDR3 is 13 amino acids long. Written as DNA, the CDR3 is TGTGCCAGTAGCGGGACTAGCGGGAGTGAGCAGTTCTTC. Residues: CASSGTSGSEQFF.

Worth noting for this clone: Additional DNA sequences in this sample encode the identical CDR3. The chain joins TRBV19 to TRBJ2-1; 9 nucleotides match TRBD2. The CDR3 has 15 residues. V gave up 3 bases and J gave up 4 bases; unmatched junction bases: 4. Germline CDR1 is LNHDA and CDR2 is SQIVND (reference sequence). CDR3 in amino acids: CASSMTSGDYNEQFF. CDR3 nucleotide sequence: TGTGCCAGTAGTATGACTAGCGGAGATTACAATGAGCAGTTCTTC.

This chain connects TRBV5-8 to TRBJ2-1; 10 bases map to TRBD1. Germline V gives CDR1 SGHTS, CDR2 YDEGEE. The length of the CDR3 is 15 residues. V dropped 4 bases and J dropped 1; count of bases not matched to a gene: 2. CDR3 nucleotide sequence: TGTGCCAGCAGCCGACAGGGGGCGTCCTACAATGAGCAGTTCTTC. As protein: CASSRQGASYNEQFF.

The chain uses TRBV28 and TRBJ1-3, with TRBD1 as a possible D gene (6 bases). V gave up 7 bases and J gave up 0 bases, with 25 bases separating them. In germline, CDR1 is MDHEN, CDR2 SYDVKM. This CDR3 comprises 19 residues. CDR3 residues: CASKGWGPGTLSSGNTIYF. The DNA of the CDR3 is TGTGCCAGCAAAGGGTGGGGCCCCGGGACATTAAGCTCTGGAAACACCATATATTTT.

With regard to this clone: A junction boundary mismatches the germline segment, possibly from a read error. The chain employs TRBV10-3 and TRBJ2-5; D is tentatively TRBD1 or TRBD2 (5 bases each). The CDR3 is made up of 15 amino acids. Germline V gives CDR1 ENHRY, CDR2 SYGVKD. The CDR3: CAISDGAEPTEAQYF. For the CDR3, the DNA is TGTGCCATCAGTGACGGGGCGGAACCAACAGAGGCCCAGTACTTC.

The chain has TRBV19 and TRBJ1-5; possible D gene TRBD1, 6 bases. The CDR3 spans 15 residues. V lost 6 bases to trimming and J lost 2 bases, with 14 bases between them. Germline CDR1 is LNHDA and CDR2 is SQIVND (reference sequence). This CDR3 is CASSKQGKGNQPQHF. The CDR3 bases are TGTGCCAGTAGCAAACAGGGAAAGGGCAATCAGCCCCAGCATTTT.

This chain links TRBV11-2 with TRBJ1-2; D possibly corresponds to TRBD1 (6 bases). The germline CDR1 and CDR2 sequences are SGHAT and FQNNGV. The V and J ends lost 7 bases and 6 bases respectively, with 15 bases between them. The CDR3 sequence is 13 residues long. CDR3 nucleotides: TGTGCCAGCAACAACTGGGGGCCAGATGGCTACACCTTC. The encoded protein is CASNNWGPDGYTF.

This clone was seen more than once but under ten times. The rearrangement links TRBV5-4 to TRBJ2-7; D is undetermined. CDR3 length: 15 residues. V lost 1 base, J lost 3 bases, and 14 bases lay in between. Germline V gene sequence: CDR1 SGHNT, CDR2 YYREEE (reference sequence). This chain's CDR3 is CASSLKSLLSYEQYF. The CDR3 coding sequence is TGTGCCAGCAGCTTGAAATCTCTTCTAAGCTACGAGCAGTACTTC.

By frequency in the sample, this clone is medium-sized (0.01 to 0.1%). The chain is built from TRBV7-2 and TRBJ2-7; D possibly uses TRBD1 or TRBD2 (6 bases each). Trimming cost V 2 bases and J 2 bases, with 10 bases left between them. The CDR3 is 14 amino acids. Germline CDR1 and CDR2: SGHTA and FQGNSA. CDR3 DNA sequence: TGTGCCAGCAGCTTAAAGGGGGAGGCCTACGAGCAGTACTTC. Translated: CASSLKGEAYEQYF.

This rearrangement joins TRBV11-2 to TRBJ2-7; unclear D gene. V lost 1 base and J 4 bases, leaving 17 bases between the germline ends. The CDR3 has 16 residues. CDR1 SGHAT and CDR2 FQNNGV come from the germline V gene. The DNA for the CDR3 is TGTGCCAGCAGCTTAGGCAGGTCCCTCAATCAATACGAGCAGTACTTC. This translates into CASSLGRSLNQYEQYF.